This entry describes one T cell receptor (beta chain). As yet, its antigen is unknown. Stated time point: newly diagnosed GD, antithyroid drugs for less than 3 months. Making the TCR library involved RNA that had been extracted from PBMCs. Graves' disease diagnoses used American Thyroid Association guidelines. A blood draw put about 8.2 milliliters of peripheral blood into EDTA tubes. Arm-PCR with iRepertoire HTBI primers amplified the CDR3 regions for these TCR beta libraries. TCRdb used MiXCR to reprocess the multiplex PCR reads, holding one entry per CDR3 protein. Of approximately 310,000 distinct CDR3 sequences listed, 15% to 20% are singletons. This record belongs to a study of regulatory T cells in long-lasting Graves disease. The CDR3 covers 14 residues. Germline V CDR1 and CDR2: SGDLS, YYNGEE. Study conclusions and caveats: Lower TCR diversity was seen in persistent Graves' patients than in newly diagnosed ones. TRBV28, TRBJ1-2 and TRBJ2-5 were favored in persistent disease.

The V gene is TRBV9, the J gene TRBJ2-1; D is undetermined. Gene TRBJ2-5 matches the end of the DNA better, so the J call may be wrong. The receptor was isolated from a female donor with Graves disease. Source: peripheral blood mononuclear cells (PBMCs), taken at new diagnosis, from a patient treated with antithyroid drugs. The CDR3 protein is CASSDMVGGETQYF. CDR3 in DNA: TGTGCCAGCAGCGACATGGTGGGCGGAGAGACCCAGTACTTC.